The following is a T cell receptor beta chain sequence with its context. Its cognate antigen is unknown. This CDR3 spans 15 amino acids. CDR1 and CDR2 from the germline V gene are SQVTM and ANQGSEA. With V trimmed by 4 bases and J by 7 bases, 10 bases remained unmatched. RNA was isolated and reverse transcribed to cDNA, the sequencing template. The table came from immunoSEQ multiplex PCR; TCRdb's copy has only in-frame clones and leaves some out. The table shows about 220,000 clones, with more than 45% occurring only once. This specimen belongs to a study of CD8+ T cells in alopecia areata. At the level of the study: Treatment of the treated patients consisted of oral tofacitinib, 5 to 10 mg twice daily.

Study-level points and caveats: Just one nonresponder means the tie between baseline CD8+ expansion and response stays uncertain.

Treatment noted: oral pan-JAK inhibitor, 5-10 mg twice daily. The source was CD4+ T cells sorted from blood, collected at week 4, from a patient treated with tofacitinib. J is TRBJ1-4 and V is TRBV29-1, with 9 nucleotides matching TRBD1. The clonotype comes from a human donor with alopecia areata. CDR3 region: CSVGGWDRESEKLFF. For the CDR3, the DNA is TGCAGCGTTGGGGGATGGGACAGGGAGAGTGAAAAACTGTTTTTT.